This TCR beta chain is from a study of molecular identifiers for immune sequencing clone quantification. Libraries of naive CD8 cells were prepared from around 20,000 to 990,000 sorted cells using 10%, 30% or 50% RNA. Isolation of naive CD8 T cells was achieved by sorting on a CD8+CD4-CCR7+CD45RA+ phenotype. The CDR3 is made up of 17 amino acids. The V gene's germline CDR1 is MDHEN and CDR2 SYDVKM. V gave up 1 base and J gave up 3 bases; unmatched junction bases: 11. Overall study findings and caveats: Reportedly, one cell's Jurkat TCR RNA was detected within 1,100,000 naive CD8 cells.

A note on this clonotype: Its cognate antigen is unknown.

TCRdb re-called the PCR reads through MiXCR, storing one row per CDR3 protein. Among approximately 670,000 distinct CDR3 sequences listed, about 20% were seen once. What was sequenced was naive CD8+ T cells from blood, with Jurkat cell RNA spiked in. Subset noted: FACS-sorted CD8+CD4-CCR7+CD45RA+ naive T cells. The clonotype was recovered from a human donor in good health. Some libraries in this study had Jurkat cell RNA spiked in. The V and J genes are TRBV28 and TRBJ2-7; 8 bases map to TRBD2. The CDR3 DNA sequence: TGTGCCAGCAGTTTATCTCGGGCTCGCGGGGGGATCTACGAGCAGTACTTC. Protein: CASSLSRARGGIYEQYF.